Below, 18 T cell receptor beta chains from the same sample are listed, as sequenced in a study of blood T cell repertoires in COVID-19. Measured with immunoSEQ multiplex PCR; TCRdb has only the in-frame clones, and not every one. The sample consists of about 270,000 clones, around nine tenths of them appearing once. Sequencing was done on a sample of peripheral blood. The receptors come from a man aged 35-49 years with active or convalescent COVID-19.

The rearrangement uses TRBV11-2 and TRBJ2-7; TRBD2 matches at 10 bases. With V trimmed by 9 bases and J by 2 bases, 4 bases remained unmatched. This CDR3 spans 13 amino acids. Germline assignment: CDR1 SGHAT and CDR2 FQNNGV. The CDR3 region is CASTLAGAYEQYF. The CDR3 DNA sequence: TGTGCCAGTACGCTAGCGGGAGCCTACGAGCAGTACTTC. The full variable domain, completed using reference TRBV11-2 and TRBJ2-7, is EAGVAQSPRYKIIEKRQSVAFWCNPISGHATLYWYQQILGQGPKLLIQFQNNGVVDDSQLPKDRFSAERLKGVDSTLKIQPAKLEDSAVYLCASTLAGAYEQYFGPGTRLTVT.

The CDR3 DNA sequence: TGTGCCAGCAGCGCCAACGTAGAGGTTTATGGCTACACCTTC. It codes for CASSANVEVYGYTF. The V and J genes are TRBV25-1 and TRBJ1-2; D remains unclear. Trimming cost V 6 bases and J 5 bases, with 16 bases left between them. This CDR3 is 14 amino acids long. Germline lookup yields CDR1 MGHDK and CDR2 SYGVNS.

There are a few counts of this clone. This CDR3 reads CASSISTGPNQPQHF. The CDR3 region has the DNA TGTGCCAGCAGCATATCGACAGGACCCAATCAGCCCCAGCATTTT. This chain links TRBV11-2 with TRBJ1-5; D may be TRBD1 (6 bases). V lost 5 bases and J lost 3, with 14 bases in between. This CDR3 has 15 amino acids. Germline CDR1 SGHAT, CDR2 FQNNGV.

The chain joins TRBV11-3 to TRBJ2-3; D is unclear. CDR1 and CDR2 (germline): SGHNT, YENEEA. V was clipped by 1 base and J by 3 bases, with 8 bases between them. The CDR3 sequence is 14 residues long. As DNA, the CDR3 is TGTGCCAGCAGCTTAGCTCCTCCGACAGATACGCAGTATTTT. Translated: CASSLAPPTDTQYF.

This chain joins TRBV5-1 and TRBJ2-1, with TRBD1 identical over 7 bases. V lost 4 bases, J lost 7 bases, and 8 bases stayed unmatched. Germline V lookup: CDR1 SGHRS, CDR2 YFSETQ. The CDR3 runs to 14 residues. DNA for the CDR3: TGCGCCAGCAGCCTCGGGACAGACCAAAATGAGCAGTTCTTC. This translates into CASSLGTDQNEQFF. The complete variable domain, with remaining parts taken from reference TRBV5-1 and TRBJ2-1, reads KAGVTQTPRYLIKTRGQQVTLSCSPISGHRSVSWYQQTPGQGLQFLFEYFSETQRNKGNFPGRFSGRQFSNSRSEMNVSTLELGDSALYLCASSLGTDQNEQFFGPGTRLTVL.

This chain links TRBV18 with TRBJ1-2; tentatively, D is TRBD1 (6 bases). CDR3 length: 14 amino acids. Germline V gene lookup returns CDR1 KGHSH and CDR2 LQKENI. The ends were cut back, 3 bases at V and 4 bases at J, with 12 bases in the middle. CDR3 bases: TGTGCCAGCTCACCGCGACAGGAAACCTATGGCTACACCTTC. Its translation is CASSPRQETYGYTF.

The CDR3 nucleotides are TGTGCCAGCAGGCGGTCTACGTCGGAGACCCAGTACTTC. As protein: CASRRSTSETQYF. V gene TRBV11-2 combines with J gene TRBJ2-5; no definite D call. The V and J ends lost 6 bases and 5 bases respectively, with 13 bases between them. In germline, CDR1 is SGHAT, CDR2 FQNNGV. The CDR3 is 13 residues long.

The chain employs TRBV6-6 and TRBJ2-2; 7 positions agree with TRBD2. The ends lost 2 bases at V and 5 bases at J; junction bases unmatched: 5. The germline gives CDR1 MNHNY, CDR2 SVGAGI (reference sequence). This CDR3 contains 15 residues. This CDR3 is CASSYRLAETGELFF. The CDR3, as DNA: TGTGCCAGCAGTTACAGGCTAGCGGAGACCGGGGAGCTGTTTTTT.

Notes on this clone: Other DNA sequences in this specimen translate into the identical CDR3. V gene TRBV6-5 combines with J gene TRBJ1-2; 8 bases are shared with TRBD1. The germline V gene encodes CDR1 MNHEY and CDR2 SVGAGI. Losses at the gene ends were 2 bases for V and 4 bases for J; bases not matched to a gene: 3. CDR3 length equals 14 residues. CDR3 sequence (DNA): TGTGCCAGCAGTTACAGGCAGGGGGCCTATGGCTACACCTTC. Protein product: CASSYRQGAYGYTF.

This rearrangement joins TRBV7-9 to TRBJ2-7, with D perhaps matching TRBD1 (6 bases). The CDR3 is 15 residues long. Deletions cut 6 bases from V and 1 base from J, with 16 bases between. CDR1 is SEHNR, CDR2 FQNEAQ, per germline (reference sequence). CDR3 bases: TGTGCCAGCAGTTGGACAGACCTGGGATCCTACGAGCAGTACTTC. Translated: CASSWTDLGSYEQYF.

The chain joins TRBV1 to TRBJ2-2; the D call of TRBD2 is as the table states it, not checked on the DNA. TRBV1 is designated a pseudogene. CDR3 length: 16 residues. CDR3 residues: CTSRENGRAGIGELFF. Written as DNA, the CDR3 is TGCACCAGCAGGGAAAACGGGAGGGCCGGGATCGGGGAGCTGTTTTTT.

The chain uses TRBV19 and TRBJ1-5; 8 bases align to TRBD1. CDR1 and CDR2 from the germline V gene are LNHDA and SQIVND (reference sequence). This CDR3 region has 16 residues. The trim removed 8 bases at V and 9 bases at J, leaving 18 bases unmatched. Written as DNA, the CDR3 is TGTGCCAGTGGGGAGCAGTCCGGGACAGGCCGATGGCCCCAGCATTTT. This sequence encodes CASGEQSGTGRWPQHF.

The V gene is TRBV30, the J gene TRBJ1-5, with 9 bases identical to TRBD1. J gave up 6 bases and V 3 bases, and 6 bases lay outside the gene matches. The CDR3 totals 14 residues. From germline, CDR1 is GTSNPN and CDR2 SVGIG (reference sequence). CDR3 in DNA: TGTGCCTGGAGCCCAGGACAGGGGACTCAGCCCCAGCATTTT. Amino acids: CAWSPGQGTQPQHF.

This clone was recorded only once. The rearrangement links TRBV2 to TRBJ2-7, with D perhaps matching TRBD1 (6 bases). The CDR3 length is 13 residues. Trimming left V 3 bases short and J 2 bases short, with 8 bases between. In germline, CDR1 is SNHLY, CDR2 FYNNEI. The CDR3 sequence is CASSEQGPYEQYF. CDR3 DNA sequence: TGTGCCAGCAGTGAGCAGGGGCCCTACGAGCAGTACTTC.

The rearrangement uses TRBV12-3 or TRBV12-4 and TRBJ1-2; no definite D call. CDR3 length: 13 amino acids. Trimming left V 7 bases short and J 0 bases short, with 9 bases between. The CDR3 spells CASTPGANYGYTF. CDR3 sequence (DNA): TGTGCCAGCACCCCCGGGGCTAACTATGGCTACACCTTC.

The chain joins TRBV5-1 to TRBJ1-3; D perhaps matches TRBD1 (6 bases). Per germline, CDR1 SGHRS and CDR2 YFSETQ. V lost 1 base and J 2 bases, leaving 10 bases between the germline ends. The CDR3 extends over 15 amino acids. CDR3 coding DNA: TGCGCCAGCAGCTTGCTGGGGGCGACTGGAAACACCATATATTTT. Its translation: CASSLLGATGNTIYF.

V and J are TRBV30 and TRBJ2-7, with D possibly matching TRBD2 (7 bases). Deletions cut 1 base from V and 4 bases from J, with 17 bases between. The CDR3 has 15 residues. Germline lookup yields CDR1 GTSNPN and CDR2 SVGIG (reference sequence). Here the CDR3 reads CAWSDPGGQLYEQYF. The DNA for the CDR3 is TGTGCCTGGAGTGACCCCGGGGGGCAATTATACGAGCAGTACTTC.

This clone was counted a single time. The V call is TRBV5-1, the J call TRBJ2-1; TRBD2 aligns across 8 bases. The trim removed 1 base at V and 6 bases at J, leaving 6 bases unmatched. The CDR3 is 15 amino acids. Germline CDR1 SGHRS, CDR2 YFSETQ. The CDR3 sequence is CASSLSTSGINEQFF. In nucleotides, the CDR3 is TGCGCCAGCAGCTTGTCCACTAGCGGCATCAATGAGCAGTTCTTC.